The clone carrying this T cell receptor beta chain has only a few counts. This CDR3 comprises 14 residues. Per the germline V gene, CDR1 is GTSNPN and CDR2 is SVGIG (reference sequence). Trimming took 2 bases from V and 4 from J; bases not matched to a gene: 7. TCRdb itself ran the RT-PCR reads through MiXCR, one entry per CDR3 protein. The top ten hold less than 8.5% of the sample, which has 200,000 to 300,000 distinct CDR3 sequences, approximately 12% seen once. This sample stems from a study of response to subunit inactivated influenza vaccine. The chain has TRBV30 and TRBJ1-2, with TRBD1 matching over 7 bases. This TCR came from a man over 45 who received an inactivated influenza vaccine. The specimen comprised non-naive T cells sorted from PBMCs, sampled 14 to 15 days before vaccination. In nucleotides, the CDR3 is TGTGCCTGGAGTCCGACAGGGCCCTTCTATGGCTACACCTTC. Amino acids: CAWSPTGPFYGYTF.